This T cell receptor beta chain is from a study of blood T cell repertoires in COVID-19. About the research overall: Samples of COVID-19 (acute and convalescent) were obtained from the United States, Italy and Spain. The cDNA or gDNA used as material had been derived from T cells, B-cell-depleted T cells, or PBMCs.

In the authors' workflow: Cell counts per sample came from amplifying reference gene primers. Profiled with immunoSEQ multiplex PCR; TCRdb holds only in-frame clones, not every one. V, J and clone size reflect that table, while D and trimming were determined from the DNA. The repertoire consists of approximately 110,000 clones, with over 70% occurring once and the leading ten covering 1.5% to 1.9%. This CDR3 spans 14 amino acids. CDR1 is SGHRS and CDR2 is YFSETQ in the germline V gene. Trimming left V 2 bases short and J 0 bases short, with 8 bases between. The material sequenced was peripheral blood. The origin of this receptor is a man aged 50-60 years with acute or convalescent COVID-19. The gene calls are TRBV5-1 and TRBJ1-1, with D tentatively TRBD1 (5 bases). This CDR3 reads CASSFGRVNTEAFF. The CDR3 DNA reads as TGCGCCAGCAGCTTCGGCAGGGTGAACACTGAAGCTTTCTTT.